This TCR beta chain derives from a study of T cell responses to AZD1222 COVID-19 vaccine (dated by TCRdb to the early 2020s). Turning to the overall study: Because spike-specific TCR depth and breadth did not differ between the two schedules, AZD1222 recipients who got a second dose at roughly 4 weeks were pooled with those who got a second dose at roughly 12 weeks. Trial participants were enrolled into age subgroups of 18-55, 56-69 and 70-plus years, which contained roughly 150, 30 and 60 TCR-sequenced participants, respectively. A total of 230 or so trial participants underwent TCR sequencing, of whom about 210 received two doses of AZD1222 and approximately 25 received two doses of the MenACWY control vaccine.

What the time point label conveys for this sample: baseline before first vaccination. The vaccinee samples were drawn from two UK trials, COV001 and COV002, one of which was a single-blind randomized controlled phase 2/3 trial testing AZD1222 (ChAdOx1 nCoV-19) in healthy adults. Trial participant PBMC samples were collected at day 0 and day 28 after the second dose for TCRbeta chain sequencing. Here is what the overall study found, with its caveats: After two AZD1222 doses, spike-specific TCR breadth and depth were significantly higher than at day 0 and than in MenACWY recipients. The 56-69-year group was small, and its depth increase did not reach significance, likely because of low power. Conclusions about previously exposed vaccinees are limited, since just 5 to 7 AZD1222 recipients were seropositive for SARS-CoV-2 at baseline. Participants were mostly white British, with more females than males. The authors suggested clonal diversity may have been underestimated. No day 14 peak-response samples were available, so repertoires were characterized only after the peak T cell response. The whole spike protein was spanned by vaccine-associated CD4 TCRs, and dominant responses were seen in regions 160-218 and 743-854. Epitopes outside the regions mutated in the B.1.351 and B.1.1.7 variants were reportedly recognized by nearly half of the unique spike-specific TCRs.

The CDR3 holds 17 amino acids from the cysteine to the phenylalanine. Here the CDR3 DNA is all that survives: 51 bases in frame from base 1. V is cut back by 3 bases and J by 4 bases, with 12 bases in the junction unmatched. The germline V gene yields SGHVS for CDR1 and FQNEAQ for CDR2. Of note for this clone: What antigen it recognizes has not been identified. One base away there is no much larger clone; base qualities are not given.

The CDR3 regions of human TCRbeta chains were analyzed by immunosequencing. Processing in the source paper ran as follows. TCRs in the repertoires were compared against a reference library of SARS-CoV-2-specific TCRs that had been generated with the MIRA antigen-specificity platform. Breadth meant the fraction of unique TCRs that were SARS-CoV-2-associated, whereas depth meant the fraction of total T cells that were SARS-CoV-2-associated. Using the MIRA data, each spike-specific TCR was assigned both to the spike region to which the TCR was reactive and to a CD4 or CD8 class. Log10-transformed breadth and depth values were compared by one-way ANOVA with Sidak's multiple comparisons tests. Imported from immuneACCESS, the table was reduced by TCRdb to in-frame sequences with V and J called. These copies leave out some clones; in studies compared against another copy, an unresolved V gene accounts for under half, and the cause of the remainder is not known. V and J calls and clone size are given by that table; D and trimming were obtained from the DNA. A total of some 100,000 clones appear in this sample, around 84% of them only once. The ten biggest clones cover about 1.5% of the sample.

The V gene is TRBV7-8 and the J gene is TRBJ2-7, and 10 junctional nucleotides match TRBD2. This TCR was sampled from an adult in good health. The source was peripheral blood, collected on day 0 of AZD1222 vaccination. The sequenced DNA: TGTGCCAGCAGCTTCCAGAGGGCTAGCGGGAGTGGTTACGAGCAGTACTTC. Its protein is CASSFQRASGSGYEQYF. Where the CDR3 stops, the reference TRBV7-8 and TRBJ2-7 genes take over; the full variable domain is GAGVSQSPRYKVAKRGQDVALRCDPISGHVSLFWYQQALGQGPEFLTYFQNEAQLDKSGLPSDRFFAERPEGSVSTLKIQRTQQEDSAVYLCASSFQRASGSGYEQYFGPGTRLTVT.